Listed below are T cell receptor beta chains from one sample, sequenced in a study of OX40 agonist ivuxolimab in advanced cancers. Profiled with immunoSEQ multiplex PCR; TCRdb holds only in-frame clones, not every one. This table holds tens of thousands of clones, roughly 80% found once. This specimen consisted of CD4+ or CD8+ T cells sorted from blood, obtained in a trial of the OX40 agonist ivuxolimab. Receptors originate from an adult with an advanced solid tumor such as melanoma, head and neck, liver or kidney cancer. CDR3s include the opening cysteine and the closing phenylalanine or tryptophan. Each record gives: V gene, CDR3 protein.

TRBV5-4	CASSRMNTEAFF
TRBV6-5	CASSPGQRGTEAFF
TRBV6-5	CASSYVVGQTYGYTF
TRBV12-5	CASGLSTGTSGYTF
TRBV7-9	CASSPRTSERIDTQYF
TRBV7-9	CASRAPGASSPLHF
TRBV7-6	CASSLGQGARNEQFF
TRBV9	CASSVGSGHLSYEQYF
TRBV2	CASLYTEAFF
TRBV4-3	CASSQDWSSGALAKNIQYF
TRBV19	CASSIGTGGSGTEAFF
TRBV6-5	CASSFTRSYEQYF
TRBV19	CASSSPGRDPLYEQYF
TRBV7-9	CASSLTGQTYEQYF
TRBV11-2	CASSFSAVYGYTF
TRBV6-5	CASIDRGNTGELFF
TRBV13	CASSITGGRGYTF
TRBV7-6	CASSPRGTGEKFF
TRBV4-1	CASSQRDRANGYTF
TRBV7-9	CASSLAGGRGRETQYF